Listed here are 19 T cell receptor beta chains from one sample, sequenced in a study of cytomegalovirus exposure and HLA in healthy donors (TCRdb year 2017). The library was produced with the immunoSEQ multiplex PCR assay. For the multiplex PCR, a mixture combining 60 forward primers for TCR Vbeta segments and 13 reverse primers for TCR Jbeta segments was used. In TCRdb, the immuneACCESS table is reduced to in-frame sequences with V and J assigned. These tables do not hold every clone; where another copy was compared, an unresolved V gene accounts for under half, and the others remain unexplained. The sample table shows over 150,000 clones, and approximately 84% are seen once. The top ten constitute 4.8% of the sample. Sequenced material: PBMCs. All receptors come from a girl between 10 and 17 years old in good health and CMV-seropositive.

The chain recombines TRBV5-4 with TRBJ2-1; tentatively, D is TRBD1 (6 bases). CDR3 size: 15 residues. Germline V gene lookup returns CDR1 SGHNT and CDR2 YYREEE (reference sequence). V was clipped by 0 bases and J by 6 bases, with 13 bases between them. Written as DNA, the CDR3 is TGTGCCAGCAGCTTGGTAGGGGGTTTGTCCAATGAGCAGTTCTTC. Protein: CASSLVGGLSNEQFF.

V is TRBV6-5 and J is TRBJ1-4, with D possibly matching TRBD1 (6 bases). The CDR3 consists of 15 residues. Germline V lookup: CDR1 MNHEY, CDR2 SVGAGI. V dropped 4 bases and J dropped 2 bases, with 11 bases sitting between them. The CDR3 is CASSSEGVTNEKLFF. DNA of the CDR3: TGTGCCAGCAGTTCCGAGGGGGTCACTAATGAAAAACTGTTTTTT.

The chain recombines TRBV21-1 with TRBJ1-4; the listed D gene, TRBD1, was not tested against the DNA. TRBV21-1 is a pseudogene segment. CDR3 size: 14 residues. In DNA, the CDR3 is TGTGCCAGCAGCAATGGGACAGGGGATGAAAAACTGTTTTTT. This codes for CASSNGTGDEKLFF.

DNA of the CDR3: TGTGCCAGCAGCGATTGGGGACAGGGTGGCTATGGCTACACCTTC. Translating it yields CASSDWGQGGYGYTF. This chain links TRBV7-2 with TRBJ1-2, with 9 bases fitting TRBD1. This CDR3 spans 15 amino acids. V lost 5 bases and J lost 4; bases outside the gene matches: 8. Germline V gives CDR1 SGHTA, CDR2 FQGNSA.

The chain couples TRBV7-9 to TRBJ2-7; TRBD2 matches 7 bases. CDR3 size: 14 residues. V was clipped by 4 bases and J by 2 bases; unmatched bases: 5. CDR1 is SEHNR, CDR2 FQNEAQ, per germline (reference sequence). CDR3 residues: CASSWGGYTYEQYF. CDR3 sequence (DNA): TGTGCCAGCAGCTGGGGGGGGTACACCTACGAGCAGTACTTC. Based on the CDR3 plus reference TRBV7-9 and TRBJ2-7, the full variable domain is DTGVSQNPRHKITKRGQNVTFRCDPISEHNRLYWYRQTLGQGPEFLTYFQNEAQLEKSRLLSDRFSAERPKGSFSTLEIQRTEQGDSAMYLCASSWGGYTYEQYFGPGTRLTVT.

This clone was detected only once. The chain has TRBV25-1 and TRBJ2-5, with D possibly being TRBD2 (6 bases). Germline loops: CDR1 MGHDK, CDR2 SYGVNS. V was trimmed by 6 bases and J by 4 bases, leaving 9 bases between them. The CDR3 extends over 12 amino acids. CDR3 protein: CASREGSETQYF. CDR3 sequence (DNA): TGTGCCAGCAGGGAGGGATCAGAGACCCAGTACTTC.

This clone was observed a single time. The genes are TRBV2 and TRBJ2-5; D remains ambiguous. The V gene's germline CDR1 is SNHLY and CDR2 FYNNEI. Trimming took 4 bases from V and 7 from J, leaving 13 bases between them. The CDR3 covers 13 residues. The CDR3 nucleotides read TGTGCCAGCAGTGTGGGTAGACTGGGGACCCAGTACTTC. Protein product: CASSVGRLGTQYF.

The gene calls are TRBV7-8 and TRBJ2-6; 12 bases line up with TRBD1. CDR3 length equals 19 residues. Germline assignment: CDR1 SGHVS and CDR2 FQNEAQ. The V segment lost 4 bases and the J segment 3 bases; nucleotides outside the gene matches: 10. This chain's CDR3 is CASSSRDRGLAFGANVLTF. In nucleotides, the CDR3 is TGTGCCAGCAGCTCGCGGGACAGGGGGCTGGCCTTTGGGGCCAACGTCCTGACTTTC.

In this sample, this clone turned up once. The CDR3 here is CASSLDGGGPNEQFF. CDR3 sequence (DNA): TGCGCCAGCAGCTTGGATGGCGGGGGCCCCAATGAGCAGTTCTTC. This rearrangement joins TRBV5-1 to TRBJ2-1; D might be TRBD2 (7 bases). This CDR3 region has 15 residues. V shed 0 bases and J shed 6 bases, with 13 bases lying between them. Germline CDR1 and CDR2: SGHRS and YFSETQ.

The genes are TRBV19 and TRBJ1-1; 10 positions agree with TRBD1. The CDR3 contains 15 residues. V was pared by 6 bases and J by 5 bases, with 9 bases of the junction left unmatched. Germline V gene lookup returns CDR1 LNHDA and CDR2 SQIVND (reference sequence). CDR3 loop: CASRGGQGVRTEAFF. The DNA of the CDR3 is TGTGCCAGTAGGGGAGGACAGGGGGTACGTACTGAAGCTTTCTTT.

This CDR3 is CASSPLGQGFTEAFF. The CDR3 region has the DNA TGTGCCAGCTCACCACTCGGACAGGGTTTCACTGAAGCTTTCTTT. The chain carries TRBV18 and TRBJ1-1; 8 nucleotides agree with TRBD1. V lost 1 base to trimming and J lost 4 bases; unmatched junction nucleotides: 5. In germline, CDR1 is KGHSH, CDR2 LQKENI. The CDR3 is 15 residues long.

The chain employs TRBV5-4 and TRBJ2-3; no clear D gene. Germline V gives CDR1 SGHNT, CDR2 YYREEE (reference sequence). The length of the CDR3 is 14 residues. Trimming removed 4 bases at V and 2 bases at J, with 11 bases between. The CDR3 DNA follows: TGTGCCAGCAGCACCCCGGTAGTCACAGATACGCAGTATTTT. This codes for CASSTPVVTDTQYF.

This chain connects TRBV20-1 to TRBJ1-2; D is ambiguous. The V gene lost 7 bases and the J gene lost 3 bases, with 9 bases spanning the gap. Germline lookup yields CDR1 DFQATT and CDR2 SNEGSKA (reference sequence). The CDR3 spans 11 residues. The CDR3 here is CSVQKYYGYTF. As DNA, the CDR3 is TGCAGTGTTCAGAAGTACTATGGCTACACCTTC.

This clone was counted once. The CDR3 loop reads CASSSLDTNEKLFF. CDR3 sequence (DNA): TGTGCCAGCAGCTCGCTCGACACGAATGAAAAACTGTTTTTT. The rearrangement uses TRBV7-9 and TRBJ1-4, with D uncertain. V shed 4 bases and J shed 5 bases, with 11 bases lying between them. The CDR3 is made up of 14 amino acids. Germline CDR1 and CDR2: SEHNR and FQNEAQ (reference sequence).

This clone appeared a single time. The chain links TRBV5-4 to TRBJ1-6; D is possibly TRBD1 (6 bases). The CDR3 runs to 14 residues. Trimming left V 1 base short and J 9 bases short, with 11 bases between. The germline V gene encodes CDR1 SGHNT and CDR2 YYREEE (reference sequence). The CDR3 protein is CASSLQGSGSPLHF. CDR3 nucleotides: TGTGCCAGCAGCTTGCAGGGGTCGGGTTCACCCCTCCACTTT.

This clone appeared a single time. V gene TRBV18 combines with J gene TRBJ1-1, with 8 bases fitting TRBD1. The V and J ends lost 0 bases and 5 bases, in that order; junction bases with no gene match: 5. The CDR3 extends over 15 amino acids. CDR1 is KGHSH, CDR2 LQKENI, per germline. DNA of the CDR3: TGTGCCAGCTCACCACCCCAGGGGGCGCGGACTGAAGCTTTCTTT. Protein product: CASSPPQGARTEAFF.

The chain couples TRBV28 to TRBJ2-6; tentatively, D is TRBD1 (5 bases). This CDR3 region has 18 residues. Trimming cost V 4 bases and J 2 bases, with 18 bases left between them. Germline CDR1 is MDHEN and CDR2 is SYDVKM. Written as DNA, the CDR3 is TGTGCCAGCAGTTCCTTCTCACGACAGCCCCCTGGGGCCAACGTCCTGACTTTC. Translation gives CASSSFSRQPPGANVLTF.

This clone appeared a single time. The genes are TRBV7-6 and TRBJ2-4; the match to TRBD1 covers 9 bases. J gave up 6 bases and V 5 bases, and 11 bases lay outside the gene matches. This CDR3 comprises 16 residues. In germline, CDR1 is SGHVS, CDR2 FNYEAQ. The DNA for the CDR3 is TGTGCCAGCAGCAAAGGGACAGGGCCTGGTGCAAACATTCAGTACTTC. This gives the protein CASSKGTGPGANIQYF.

The chain links TRBV25-1 to TRBJ1-1; D gene ambiguous. The V gene's germline CDR1 is MGHDK and CDR2 SYGVNS. This CDR3 contains 13 residues. With 8 bases removed from V and 8 bases from J, the gap between germline ends came to 18 bases. CDR3 nucleotides: TGTGCCAGCGCTACAGAGTTAAGGATCGAAGCTTTCTTT. Its protein product is CASATELRIEAFF.